The rows below give T cell receptor beta chains drawn from one sample of a study of cytomegalovirus exposure and HLA in healthy donors. Sequencing used immunoSEQ multiplex PCR; TCRdb keeps in-frame clones, though not all of them. This sample yields some 190,000 clones, of which 65% to 80% are seen a single time; 1.1% belongs to the top ten. The specimen sequenced was PBMCs. These receptors were obtained from a woman in her 40s in good health and CMV-seronegative. The CDR3 runs from the conserved cysteine through the conserved F or W. The D gene is left open where the match is weak. Clone size is stated in some rows and not others, as once, few, many or a class when expanded.

once	16	TRBV2	TRBD1	TRBJ2-2	CASSEQGQGASGELFF	TGTGCCAGCAGTGAGCAAGGACAGGGGGCGTCCGGGGAGCTGTTTTTT
few	13	TRBV14	NA	TRBJ2-2	CASSSRQAGELFF	TGTGCCAGCAGCTCCCGACAGGCCGGGGAGCTGTTTTTT
NA	16	TRBV5-1	TRBD1	TRBJ2-7	CASSLGQVILRGEQYF	TGCGCCAGCAGCCTGGGACAGGTAATCTTGAGGGGGGAGCAGTACTTC
NA	13	TRBV5-1	NA	TRBJ2-5	CASSFHSIETQYF	TGCGCCAGCAGCTTTCATTCCATTGAGACCCAGTACTTC
NA	15	TRBV4-3	NA	TRBJ2-3	CASSQLATSTDTQYF	TGCGCCAGCAGCCAGCTAGCTACTAGCACAGATACGCAGTATTTT
NA	15	TRBV13	NA	TRBJ2-1	CASRPRPGSASEQFF	TGTGCCAGCAGACCTCGTCCGGGAAGTGCGAGTGAGCAGTTCTTC
once	16	TRBV28	TRBD1	TRBJ2-3	CASTHPGAGGTDTQYF	TGTGCCAGCACCCATCCTGGGGCAGGGGGCACGGATACGCAGTATTTT
NA	14	TRBV11-2	TRBD1	TRBJ2-7	CASSSTGVAYEQYF	TGTGCCAGCAGCTCGACAGGGGTGGCCTACGAGCAGTACTTC
NA	12	TRBV30	NA	TRBJ1-2	CAWTGDSYGYTF	TGTGCCTGGACAGGGGATTCCTATGGCTACACCTTC
NA	14	TRBV30	NA	TRBJ1-2	CAWSRGDYAMGYTF	TGTGCCTGGAGTCGGGGGGACTATGCGATGGGCTACACCTTC